This T cell receptor (beta chain) was sequenced for a study of cytomegalovirus exposure and HLA in healthy donors. Study details: One earlier analysis, a look at approximately 180 million T cells, found 117 million unique TCR beta sequences.

PCR used 60 Vbeta primers and 13 Jbeta primers. Original data processing: Around 80 million unique TCR beta chains, roughly 11 million of them shared, were counted by a later analysis. Profiling relied on immunoSEQ multiplex PCR, and the TCRdb table lists in-frame clones only, not all of them. That table is the source of V, J and clone size, and D and trimming were worked out from the DNA. The table lists fewer than 80,000 clones, about 68% of them singletons, with 6.9% in the top ten. This CDR3 comprises 16 residues. Between the trimmed V and J ends, which lost 0 bases and 0 bases, there was a span of 9 bases. Looked up from germline, CDR1 is LNHNV and CDR2 is YYDKDF (reference sequence).

The V gene is TRBV15, the J gene TRBJ2-4; D gene uncertain. The sequencing sample was made of PBMCs. The TCR originated in a woman aged 45-65 years in good health and CMV-seropositive. The CDR3 region has the DNA TGTGCCACCAGCAGAGATCAACGGAGAGCCAAAAACATTCAGTACTTC. Translation gives CATSRDQRRAKNIQYF.